The present T cell receptor (beta chain) was sequenced within a study of T cells in Graves' hyperthyroidism and ophthalmopathy. Study observations and caveats: Onset of ophthalmopathy came a median 6.5 months after the model predicted it. Through a model of 13 V-J features, ophthalmopathy was separated from stable hyperthyroidism.

For this clonotype: Its antigen remains unidentified.

RNA transcripts gave rise to amplified TCR beta CDR3 regions. The primer set for the first-round RT-PCR of the TCR CDR3 was HTBI. One entry per CDR3 protein results from TCRdb running MiXCR on the multiplex PCR reads. The sample lists about 250,000 distinct CDR3 sequences; 22% were seen once. The CDR3 contains 16 residues. The V end was cut by 5 bases, the J end by 5 bases, with 25 bases between. CDR1 is DFQATT, CDR2 SNEGSKA, per germline (reference sequence). The sequenced sample was blood. The receptor was derived from a man aged 25 to 45 with Graves' ophthalmopathy. The chain joins TRBV20-1 to TRBJ2-7, with D possibly matching TRBD1 (8 bases). In nucleotides, the CDR3 is TGCAGTGCTGCGTCAGAGGAGGACAGGGAGGGGCACGAGCAGTACTTC. This gives the protein CSAASEEDREGHEQYF.